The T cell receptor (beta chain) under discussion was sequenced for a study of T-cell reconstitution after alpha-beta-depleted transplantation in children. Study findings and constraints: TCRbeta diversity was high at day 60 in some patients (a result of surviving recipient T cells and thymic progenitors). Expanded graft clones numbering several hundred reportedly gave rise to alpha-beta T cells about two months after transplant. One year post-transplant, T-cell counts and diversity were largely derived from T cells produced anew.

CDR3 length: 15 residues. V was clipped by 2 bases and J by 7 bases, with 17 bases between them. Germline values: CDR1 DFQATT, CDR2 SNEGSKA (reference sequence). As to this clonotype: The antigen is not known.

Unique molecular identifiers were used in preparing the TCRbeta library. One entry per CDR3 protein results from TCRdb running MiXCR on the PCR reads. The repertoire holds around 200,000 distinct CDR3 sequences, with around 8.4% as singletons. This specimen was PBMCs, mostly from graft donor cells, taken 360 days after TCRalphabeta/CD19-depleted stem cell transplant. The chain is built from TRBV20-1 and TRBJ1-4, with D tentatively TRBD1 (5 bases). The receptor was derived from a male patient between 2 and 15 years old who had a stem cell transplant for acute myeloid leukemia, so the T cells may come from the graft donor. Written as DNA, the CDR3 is TGCAGTGCTAGATTATTCGGGACGCGTCGTGAAAAACTGTTTTTT. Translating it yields CSARLFGTRREKLFF.